Following are 15 T cell receptor beta chains from one sample sequenced in a study of blood T cells in healthy people across ages (dated by TCRdb to between 2015 and 2016). Libraries were made using 5' RACE. Sequencing instrument: Illumina HiSeq 2500. The second PCR ran for about 7 to 11 cycles and used a J-beta primer mix along with a sample-barcoded 5' primer. The raw public reads went through TCRdb reprocessing: fastp at Q25, MiXCR clone calling, in-frame beta chains kept. Identical CDR3 proteins give one entry, which carries the most common genes and DNA. The sample profile shows some 760,000 distinct CDR3 sequences; roughly 25% of them were found once. The ten largest account for under 9.5% of the sample. This sample also belongs to another study, concerning T cells of mothers and their children.

The sample consisted of blood. The receptor set was obtained from a boy under 18 in good health.

This clonotype was seen only a few times. V is TRBV3-1 and J is TRBJ2-1; D remains ambiguous. This CDR3 comprises 16 residues. V was pared by 3 bases and J by 8 bases, with 20 bases between. Germline CDR1 is LGHDT and CDR2 is YNNKEL (reference sequence). Here the CDR3 reads CASSHAWAIRTDEQFF. CDR3 bases: TGTGCCAGCAGCCATGCCTGGGCTATTCGGACGGATGAGCAGTTCTTC.

The chain is built from TRBV15 and TRBJ1-4, with D hard to call. The CDR3 totals 15 residues. The V end lost 3 bases, the J end lost 7 bases, and 15 bases lay between the germline ends. The germline gives CDR1 LNHNV, CDR2 YYDKDF (reference sequence). The chain's CDR3 is CATSRDTWGREKLFF. The DNA for the CDR3 is TGTGCCACCAGCAGGGATACATGGGGTCGTGAAAAACTGTTTTTT. Full variable domain (missing parts from reference TRBV15 and TRBJ1-4): DAMVIQNPRYQVTQFGKPVTLSCSQTLNHNVMYWYQQKSSQAPKLLFHYYDKDFNNEADTPDNFQSRRPNTSFCFLDIRSPGLGDTAMYLCATSRDTWGREKLFFGSGTQLSVL.

This clonotype showed up just a few times. V gene TRBV7-9 combines with J gene TRBJ2-7; D is perhaps TRBD1 or TRBD2 (5 bases each). Matching the DNA end better, TRBJ2-1 makes the J call doubtful. Per germline, CDR1 SEHNR and CDR2 FQNEAQ (reference sequence). CDR3 length: 12 amino acids. The CDR3, as DNA: TGTGCCAGCAGCCCCGGGGCAATTGAGCAGTTCTTC. It yields the protein CASSPGAIEQFF.

This clonotype was detected only a few times. For the CDR3, the DNA is TGTGCCAGCAGCCAAGAGCTGAGGACTTTCTATGGCTACACCTTC. It codes for CASSQELRTFYGYTF. The gene calls are TRBV4-2 and TRBJ1-2, with no clear D. CDR3 size: 15 residues. Per the germline V gene, CDR1 is LGHNA and CDR2 is YNFKEQ. V gave up 0 bases and J gave up 4 bases, with 12 bases separating them.

With respect to this clonotype: A much larger clonotype is one base distant, so this may be a read error. The chain joins TRBV6-2 or TRBV6-3 to TRBJ2-7; unclear D gene. This CDR3 comprises 12 residues. The germline CDR1 and CDR2 sequences are MNHEY and SVGEGT. V was cut by 1 base and J by 2 bases, with 3 bases left in between. The CDR3 nucleotides are TGTGCCAGCAGTTACTGGACCTACGAGCAGTACTTC. The encoded protein is CASSYWTYEQYF.

The CDR3 protein is CASSSDRAIGNTIYF. DNA of the CDR3: TGTGCCAGCAGTTCCGACAGGGCCATTGGAAACACCATATATTTT. The V gene is TRBV12-3 or TRBV12-4, the J gene TRBJ1-3, with 7 bases aligning to TRBD1. Unmatched junction bases numbered 6, after V lost 4 bases and J lost 3 bases. The CDR3 covers 15 residues.

This clonotype has a handful of counts. This chain uses TRBV15 with TRBJ1-5; D call uncertain. The V gene's germline CDR1 is LNHNV and CDR2 YYDKDF (reference sequence). The CDR3 spans 13 residues. The V end was cut by 1 base, the J end by 3 bases, with 4 bases between. The CDR3 loop is CATSRVPNQPQHF. The CDR3 coding sequence is TGTGCCACCAGCAGAGTACCCAATCAGCCCCAGCATTTT.

V usage is TRBV6-6 and J usage is TRBJ2-7, with D perhaps TRBD1 (6 bases). Germline CDR1 and CDR2: MNHNY and SVGAGI (reference sequence). Deletions cut 10 bases from V and 3 bases from J, with 19 bases between. The CDR3 has 14 amino acids. Written as DNA, the CDR3 is TGTGCCACCGGGCGACGGGACACAGGCTACGAGCAGTACTTC. This sequence encodes CATGRRDTGYEQYF.

This clonotype was seen more than once but under ten times. Compared with germline, one end of the junction differs, possibly owing to a read error. The CDR3 DNA sequence: TGTGCCAGCAGTCTATCTGAATTTTTAGGCTACAATGAGCAGTTCTTC. Its protein is CASSLSEFLGYNEQFF. The gene calls are TRBV27 and TRBJ2-1; no definite D call. CDR1 is MNHEY and CDR2 is SMNVEV in the germline V gene (reference sequence). This CDR3 spans 16 amino acids.

The chain combines TRBV12-5 with TRBJ1-1; 7 bases fit TRBD1. The germline V gene has CDR1 LGHNT and CDR2 FRNRAP. There are 16 residues in the CDR3. Unmatched junction bases numbered 10, after V lost 3 bases and J lost 3 bases. The CDR3 sequence is CASGFTTGDQDTEAFF. In DNA form, the CDR3 reads TGTGCTAGTGGTTTTACTACAGGGGATCAGGACACTGAAGCTTTCTTT.

The rearrangement links TRBV12-3 or TRBV12-4 to TRBJ2-7; TRBD2 aligns across 10 bases. This CDR3 is 15 amino acids long. The V segment lost 5 bases and the J segment 2 bases; nucleotides outside the gene matches: 6. As DNA, the CDR3 is TGTGCCAGCAGTCCCCAGCGGGAGGGTCCCTACGAGCAGTACTTC. Its translation is CASSPQREGPYEQYF.

A few counts support this clonotype. V gene TRBV7-2 combines with J gene TRBJ2-7; TRBD2 aligns across 14 bases. The ends lost 6 bases at V and 0 bases at J; junction bases unmatched: 4. Germline values: CDR1 SGHTA, CDR2 FQGNSA. This CDR3 is built from 16 residues. CDR3 in amino acids: CASRRLAGGSSYEQYF. The CDR3 bases are TGTGCCAGCAGACGACTAGCGGGGGGGAGCTCCTACGAGCAGTACTTC.

This clonotype was picked up a small number of times. J is TRBJ2-5 and V is TRBV28, with 7 bases matching TRBD2. Trimming removed 3 bases from V and 4 bases from J; junction bases left unmatched: 8. The CDR3 extends over 15 amino acids. Germline loops: CDR1 MDHEN, CDR2 SYDVKM. The CDR3 DNA follows: TGTGCCAGCAGTTTTGGACCTAGCGGTCCAGAGACCCAGTACTTC. Its translation: CASSFGPSGPETQYF.

The chain is built from TRBV5-1 and TRBJ2-7; D remains ambiguous. Trimming cost V 0 bases and J 2 bases, with 9 bases left between them. Germline V CDR1 and CDR2: SGHRS, YFSETQ. The CDR3 covers 14 residues. The CDR3 loop reads CASSLVDGTYEQYF. DNA for the CDR3: TGCGCCAGCAGCTTGGTCGACGGAACCTACGAGCAGTACTTC.

The V and J genes are TRBV9 and TRBJ2-1; 11 bases are a match to TRBD2. The J call is in doubt because the DNA end fits TRBJ2-7 better. This CDR3 region has 15 residues. Germline V CDR1 and CDR2: SGDLS, YYNGEE. This CDR3 is CASSVSSGRAEEQYF. CDR3 sequence (DNA): TGTGCCAGCAGCGTGAGTAGCGGGAGGGCGGAGGAGCAGTACTTC.